A selection of T cell receptor beta chains follows, all from one sample in a study of Ad26.COV2.S vaccination and SARS-CoV-2 variants. Some clones are missing from TCRdb's copy, which holds only in-frame ones; the method was immunoSEQ multiplex PCR. The sample records around 370,000 clones, roughly nine tenths being singletons. Material: peripheral blood, obtained after recovery from COVID-19. All receptors derive from a human donor who had recovered from COVID-19. Each CDR3 is given with its conserved first and last residue. A D gene is named only where the DNA matches it firmly. The size entry is marked missing in some rows and otherwise reads once, few, many or a size class.

>once|TRBJ2-5|TRBD2|TRBV2
TGTGCCAGCAGTTTGACTAGCTTTGAGACCCAGTACTTC
CASSLTSFETQYF
>NA|TRBJ1-1|NA|TRBV18
TGTGCCAGCTCACGGGAGGGAAACACTGAAGCTTTCTTT
CASSREGNTEAFF
>NA|TRBJ2-5|NA|TRBV10-2
TGCGCCAGCCTAGCCAAAGAGACCCAGTACTTC
CASLAKETQYF
>NA|TRBJ1-4|TRBD1|TRBV7-9
TGTGCCAGCAGCTTGGGACAGGGGACCGAAAAACTGTTTTTT
CASSLGQGTEKLFF
>few|TRBJ1-6|NA|TRBV5-4
TGTGCCAGCAGCTTCCAACAGGGCAATGGAGCTTCACCCCTCCACTTT
CASSFQQGNGASPLHF
>NA|TRBJ1-6|NA|TRBV6-5
TGTGCCAGCAGTTACAGGTACAGGGCCGATTCACCCCTCCACTTT
CASSYRYRADSPLHF
>NA|TRBJ1-3|TRBD1|TRBV2
TGTGCCAGCAGTGAAGGTCGTCGGACAGGCTCTGGAAACACCATATATTTT
CASSEGRRTGSGNTIYF
>NA|TRBJ1-1|NA|TRBV6-5
TGTGCCAGCAGTTACAAGGTCGGGGTTTTGAGAACTGAAGCTTTCTTT
CASSYKVGVLRTEAFF
>NA|TRBJ2-6|TRBD1|TRBV2
TGTGCCAGCAGTGGGTACAGGGGGTCTGGGGCCAACGTCCTGACTTTC
CASSGYRGSGANVLTF
>NA|TRBJ1-2|TRBD1|TRBV11-2
TGTGCCAGCAGCCCGGACAGGGGAGCGGGCTACACCTTC
CASSPDRGAGYTF
>NA|TRBJ2-2|TRBD2|TRBV11-2
TGTGCCAGCAGCTTAGGATTTCGGCGGGGGGCTCCCCGCGGGGAGCTGTTTTTT
CASSLGFRRGAPRGELFF
>NA|TRBJ1-1|NA|TRBV12-3/TRBV12-4
TGTGCCAGCAGCCCGGGGGGGGGCACTGAAGCTTTCTTT
CASSPGGGTEAFF
>NA|TRBJ1-1|NA|TRBV6-6
TGTGCCACCTGTGACTCCATGAACACTGAAGCTTTCTTT
CATCDSMNTEAFF
>NA|TRBJ1-1|TRBD1|TRBV27
TGTGCCAGCAGTTTTAATGGACAGGGGCTTAGCACTGAAGCTTTCTTT
CASSFNGQGLSTEAFF
>NA|TRBJ1-1|NA|TRBV27
TGTGCCAGCAGCCCAGGCGTGAACACTGAAGCTTTCTTT
CASSPGVNTEAFF
>NA|TRBJ1-1|NA|TRBV28
TGTGCCAGCAGCCGGGGGGGGAACACTGAAGCTTTCTTT
CASSRGGNTEAFF
>NA|TRBJ2-6|NA|TRBV9
TGTGCCAGCAGCGTGGGGAGGCCTTCTGGGGCCAACGTCCTGACTTTC
CASSVGRPSGANVLTF
>NA|TRBJ2-3|NA|TRBV12-5
TGTGCTAGTGGCATTCCCCGCACAGATACGCAGTATTTT
CASGIPRTDTQYF
>NA|TRBJ2-5|TRBD2|TRBV5-1
TGCGCCAGCTTCTCCGGGACTATACTACAAGAGACCCAGTACTTC
CASFSGTILQETQYF
>NA|TRBJ1-2|NA|TRBV6-4
TGTGCCAGCAGTGGCAGGGATGGCTACACCTTC
CASSGRDGYTF
>NA|TRBJ1-1|NA|TRBV5-5
TGTGCCAGCAGCTTGGGTTTGGGGAACACTGAAGCTTTCTTT
CASSLGLGNTEAFF
>NA|TRBJ2-4|NA|TRBV10-3
TGTGCCATCAGTGAGTCGAGGGATTCGGAGCCCTACAGCATTCAGTACTTC
CAISESRDSEPYSIQYF
>few|TRBJ2-7|TRBD1|TRBV7-8
TGTGCCAGCAGCTCTTCAACGGACAGGGCGCCCCGGGGGGAGCAGTACTTC
CASSSSTDRAPRGEQYF
>NA|TRBJ1-1|NA|TRBV7-9
TGTGCCAGCAGCCGTCTCGGTAAGGGGAACACTGAAGCTTTCTTT
CASSRLGKGNTEAFF
>NA|TRBJ2-6|TRBD2|TRBV25-1
TGTGCCAGCAGTGAACGCGGGGGGTCAATCTCTGGGGCCAACGTCCTGACTTTC
CASSERGGSISGANVLTF
>NA|TRBJ1-2|NA|TRBV6-1
TGTGCCAGCAGTGAACTTTATGGGGACAAAGAGGGCTACACCTTC
CASSELYGDKEGYTF
>NA|TRBJ1-3|NA|TRBV5-6
TGTGCCAGCAGCTTGGGAGGGGTTTTCACTGGAAACACCATATATTTT
CASSLGGVFTGNTIYF
>NA|TRBJ1-1|TRBD1|TRBV19
TGTGCCAGTAGTATAGACAGGGGGCGGACTGAAGCTTTCTTT
CASSIDRGRTEAFF
>NA|TRBJ2-3|TRBD2|TRBV9
TGTGCCAGCAGCGACCTGCTAGCGGGGGAGACAGATACGCAGTATTTT
CASSDLLAGETDTQYF
>NA|TRBJ1-4|NA|TRBV5-4
TGTGCCAGCAGCCAAAACAGGGCCGAGGAAAAACTGTTTTTT
CASSQNRAEEKLFF
>NA|TRBJ1-1|NA|TRBV7-9
TGTGCCAGCAGCCAAGGGTTTGCGACCGAAGCTTTCTTT
CASSQGFATEAFF
>NA|TRBJ2-7|NA|TRBV5-8
TGTGCCAGCAGCCGGTGGGAGATCGAGGACTTC
CASSRWEIEDF
>NA|TRBJ2-6|NA|TRBV4-3
TGCGCCAGCAGCCAAGATCGTCCGCCTACGCCTGGGGCCAACGTCCTGACTTTC
CASSQDRPPTPGANVLTF
>NA|TRBJ2-2|NA|TRBV3-1/TRBV3-2
TGTGCCAGCAGGGCCGAGTCCGGGGAGCTGTTTTTT
CASRAESGELFF
>NA|TRBJ1-4|NA|TRBV7-9
TGTGCCAGCAGCAAGAGGGAGGTTAATGAAAAACTGTTTTTT
CASSKREVNEKLFF
>NA|TRBJ1-3|NA|TRBV6-2/TRBV6-3
TGTGCCAGCAGTCGACAAACTGGAAACACCATATATTTT
CASSRQTGNTIYF
>NA|TRBJ2-3|TRBD2|TRBV3-1/TRBV3-2
TGTGCCAGCAGCCCGACTAGCGGGGGGCTCACAGATACGCAGTATTTT
CASSPTSGGLTDTQYF
>NA|TRBJ1-5|TRBD1|TRBV7-2
TGTGCCAGCAGCTTGACAGGGAATCAGCCCCAGCATTTT
CASSLTGNQPQHF
>NA|TRBJ1-2|TRBD1|TRBV11-2
TGTGCCAGCAGCAACACCGGGACAGGATATGGCTACACCTTC
CASSNTGTGYGYTF
>NA|TRBJ1-1|NA|TRBV28
TGTGCCAGCAGTTCGGTGGAGAGCACTGAAGCTTTCTTT
CASSSVESTEAFF
>few|TRBJ1-2|NA|TRBV10-1
TGCGCCAGCAGTGAGTCAGTCAACTATGGCTACACCTTC
CASSESVNYGYTF
>NA|TRBJ2-7|NA|TRBV7-8
TGTGCCAGCAGCTTCCCAGACGGCGAACGGTACTTC
CASSFPDGERYF
>few|TRBJ1-3|TRBD1|TRBV7-6
TGTGCCAGCAGCCTTAGGACAGGGGGAAACACCATATATTTT
CASSLRTGGNTIYF
>NA|TRBJ2-7|NA|TRBV27
TGTGCCAGCAGTTTAGCACCACGGGCGCCTAAATACGAGCAGTACTTC
CASSLAPRAPKYEQYF
>NA|TRBJ2-5|NA|TRBV7-9
TGTGCCAGCAGCTCTACAGGCCTGGGGGGAGCTTCGCTGGAGACCCAGTACTTC
CASSSTGLGGASLETQYF
>NA|TRBJ1-2|NA|TRBV11-2
TGTGCCAGCAGCTTAGGTTCCCCAGATGGCTACACCTTC
CASSLGSPDGYTF
>once|TRBJ2-4|NA|TRBV11-2
TGTGCCAGCAGCTTAGGTTCAGGGGACCTCTACCAGTACTTC
CASSLGSGDLYQYF
>NA|TRBJ2-1|NA|TRBV5-4
TGTGCCAGCAGCTTGCCTGCGGGACTCCGATCCTACAATGAGCAGTTCTTC
CASSLPAGLRSYNEQFF